This T cell receptor (beta chain) is drawn from a study of T cells in Graves' hyperthyroidism and ophthalmopathy. Notes on the study in general: Among clonotypes expanded in thyroid above 0.001, most were also found in blood.

The CDR3 is made up of 14 amino acids. Patients showing uncontrolled infection, other autoimmune disease, pregnancy or lactation were ineligible. RNA transcripts yielded amplified TCR beta CDR3 regions. First-round RT-PCR of the TCR CDR3 relied on the HTBI primer set. TCRdb reanalysed the multiplex PCR reads using MiXCR and keeps one entry per CDR3 protein. The repertoire has around 250,000 distinct CDR3 sequences, 24% of them found once; the top ten carry 30% to 40%. Note on this clonotype: Antigen: not known. Relative to the germline gene, one junction end is altered; a read error may explain this.

The J gene is TRBJ1-1, the V gene TRBV12-3 or TRBV12-4, with a weak D call TRBD1 (5 bases). The TCR sequence derives from a woman in her thirties or forties with Graves' ophthalmopathy. The specimen sequenced was blood. The CDR3 loop is CASSPPGSMTEAFF. CDR3 coding DNA: TGTGCCAGCAGCCCCCCAGGGTCTATGACTGAAGCCTTCTTT.